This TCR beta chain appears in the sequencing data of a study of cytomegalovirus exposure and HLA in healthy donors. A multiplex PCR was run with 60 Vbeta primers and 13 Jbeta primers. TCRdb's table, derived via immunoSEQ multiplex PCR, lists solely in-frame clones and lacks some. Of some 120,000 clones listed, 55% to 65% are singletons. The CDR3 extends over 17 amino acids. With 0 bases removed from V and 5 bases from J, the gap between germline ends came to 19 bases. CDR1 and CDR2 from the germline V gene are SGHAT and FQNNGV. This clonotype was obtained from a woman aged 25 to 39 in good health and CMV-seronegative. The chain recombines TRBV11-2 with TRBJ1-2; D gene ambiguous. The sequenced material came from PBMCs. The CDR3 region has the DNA TGTGCCAGCAGCTTAGATAATTACGGCGTACCAGCGTATGGCTACACCTTC. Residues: CASSLDNYGVPAYGYTF.